This T cell receptor beta chain stems from a study of T cell responses to AZD1222 COVID-19 vaccine. The CDR3 is 15 residues long. V was clipped by 2 bases and J by 5 bases, with 15 bases between them. Germline loops: CDR1 KGHSH, CDR2 LQKENI. For this clone: Its cognate antigen is unknown.

Study-level points and caveats: Among AZD1222 vaccinees, only five or six were seropositive at baseline. Spike as a whole was targeted by vaccine-associated CD4 TCRs, dominant at 160-218 and 743-854.

Measured with immunoSEQ multiplex PCR; TCRdb has only the in-frame clones, and not every one. The table lists about 160,000 clones, 92% of them singletons. Here the sequenced sample was peripheral blood, taken on day 0 of MenACWY control vaccination. The rearrangement links TRBV18 to TRBJ1-1, with a weak D call TRBD1 (5 bases). The origin of this receptor is an adult in good health. The CDR3 DNA reads as TGTGCCAGCTCACCAACCGTCAGGGTGGGAACTGAAGCTTTCTTT. Translation gives CASSPTVRVGTEAFF.